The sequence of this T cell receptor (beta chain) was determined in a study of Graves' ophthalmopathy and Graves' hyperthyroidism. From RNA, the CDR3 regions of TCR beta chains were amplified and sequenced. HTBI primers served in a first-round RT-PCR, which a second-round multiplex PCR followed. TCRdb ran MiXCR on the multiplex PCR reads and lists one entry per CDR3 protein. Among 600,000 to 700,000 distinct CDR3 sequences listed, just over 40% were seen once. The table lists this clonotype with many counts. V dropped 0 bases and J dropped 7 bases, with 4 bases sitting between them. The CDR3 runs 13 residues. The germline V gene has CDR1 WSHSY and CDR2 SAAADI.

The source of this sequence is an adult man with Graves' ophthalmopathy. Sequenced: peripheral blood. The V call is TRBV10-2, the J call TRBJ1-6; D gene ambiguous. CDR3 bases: TGCGCCAGCAGTGAGTCGACGAATTCACCCCTCCACTTT. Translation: CASSESTNSPLHF.